These T cell receptor beta chains were read from a single sample in a study of blood T cell repertoires in COVID-19. Measured with immunoSEQ multiplex PCR; TCRdb has only the in-frame clones, and not every one. The profile covers 23,000 or so clones, with approximately 92% appearing a single time and 15% to 20% taken by the ten largest. Sequencing was carried out using peripheral blood. All receptors come from a human donor in a cohort sampled during active COVID-19. The CDR3 runs from the conserved cysteine through the conserved F or W. A D gene is named only where the DNA matches it firmly. The size of a clone is reported for some rows only, either as once, few or many, or as a class for expanded clones.

size	D	V	J	CDR3	DNA
NA	TRBD2	TRBV25-1	TRBJ2-1	CASSGLAGVDEQFF	TGTGCCAGCAGTGGTCTAGCGGGGGTCGATGAGCAGTTCTTC
NA	TRBD1	TRBV4-2	TRBJ2-7	CASSHRDRDYEQYF	TGTGCCAGCAGCCACCGGGACAGGGATTACGAGCAGTACTTC
NA	TRBD1	TRBV2	TRBJ2-4	CASKGDETGLAKNIQYF	TGTGCCAGCAAAGGGGATGAGACAGGGTTGGCCAAAAACATTCAGTACTTC
NA	NA	TRBV2	TRBJ2-3	CASSRGLGRTDTQYF	TGTGCCAGCAGTCGGGGACTGGGCCGCACAGATACGCAGTATTTT
NA	TRBD1	TRBV5-1	TRBJ1-4	CASRPTGGNEKLFF	TGCGCCAGCAGGCCGACAGGGGGGAATGAAAAACTGTTTTTT
NA	NA	TRBV7-9	TRBJ2-3	CASSGRGANTDTQYF	TGTGCCAGCAGCGGCCGCGGGGCGAACACAGATACGCAGTATTTT
NA	NA	TRBV7-7	TRBJ2-2	CASSPGLLLNTGELFF	TGTGCTAGCAGCCCAGGACTACTCCTGAACACCGGGGAGCTGTTTTTT
NA	NA	TRBV9	TRBJ1-1	CASSVALGGMEAFF	TGTGCCAGCAGCGTAGCTTTGGGAGGGATGGAAGCTTTCTTT
NA	TRBD1	TRBV11-2	TRBJ2-2	CASSRGTGGTGELFF	TGTGCCAGCAGCCGCGGGACAGGGGGCACCGGGGAGCTGTTTTTT
NA	NA	TRBV7-3	TRBJ1-2	CASSLGGDANGYTF	TGTGCCAGCAGCTTAGGGGGGGACGCAAATGGCTACACCTTC
NA	NA	TRBV5-1	TRBJ1-4	CASSTMDSPNEKLFF	TGCGCCAGCAGCACTATGGACAGTCCTAATGAAAAACTGTTTTTT
NA	TRBD1	TRBV6-2/TRBV6-3	TRBJ1-1	CASSYVTGGLNTEAFF	TGTGCCAGCAGTTACGTGACAGGGGGGTTGAACACTGAAGCTTTCTTT
NA	NA	TRBV3-1/TRBV3-2	TRBJ1-2	CASSQDRTGRGYTF	TGTGCCAGCAGCCAAGATCGAACAGGCCGTGGCTACACCTTC
NA	NA	TRBV7-2	TRBJ1-1	CASSLGRYTEAFF	TGTGCCAGCAGCTTAGGCAGGTACACTGAAGCTTTCTTT
NA	TRBD1	TRBV2	TRBJ1-4	CASSVDRVGEKLFF	TGTGCCAGCAGTGTCGACAGGGTCGGGGAAAAACTGTTTTTT
once	TRBD1	TRBV5-4	TRBJ2-7	CASSPPGQRYEQYF	TGTGCCAGCAGTCCGCCGGGACAGCGCTACGAGCAGTACTTC
NA	NA	TRBV5-1	TRBJ1-1	CASSISGDTEAFF	TGCGCCAGCAGCATTTCAGGTGACACTGAAGCTTTCTTT
NA	TRBD1	TRBV15	TRBJ2-5	CATSRDRTGGKETQYF	TGTGCCACCAGCAGAGATCGGACAGGGGGGAAAGAGACCCAGTACTTC
NA	NA	TRBV19	TRBJ1-2	CASSANYGYTF	TGTGCCAGTTCAGCGAACTATGGCTACACCTTC
NA	NA	TRBV12-3/TRBV12-4	TRBJ1-2	CASSLEGTRGYTF	TGTGCCAGCAGTTTGGAGGGGACTCGAGGCTACACCTTC
once	NA	TRBV5-1	TRBJ1-2	CASSSVFGVNYGYTF	TGCGCCAGCAGCTCGGTTTTCGGGGTTAACTATGGCTACACCTTC
NA	NA	TRBV5-1	TRBJ2-2	CASSLIGGTGELFF	TGCGCCAGCAGCTTAATAGGGGGCACCGGGGAGCTGTTTTTT
NA	NA	TRBV14	TRBJ1-6	CASSQERGSDSPLHF	TGTGCCAGCAGCCAAGAACGGGGAAGCGATTCACCCCTCCACTTT
NA	NA	TRBV11-2	TRBJ2-5	CASSLALMAQYF	TGTGCCAGCAGCTTAGCCCTAATGGCCCAGTACTTC
NA	NA	TRBV4-2	TRBJ2-6	CASSQVNGVLTF	TGTGCCAGCAGCCAAGTAAACGGCGTCCTGACTTTC
NA	TRBD1	TRBV28	TRBJ1-5	CASSYGTGAFGNQPQHF	TGTGCCAGCAGTTATGGGACAGGGGCTTTCGGCAATCAGCCCCAGCATTTT
NA	NA	TRBV6-5	TRBJ1-2	CASRGSGESGYGYTF	TGTGCCAGCAGGGGTAGCGGGGAAAGTGGGTATGGCTACACCTTC
NA	TRBD2	TRBV5-1	TRBJ2-1	CASSAAGGSYNEQFF	TGCGCCAGCAGCGCGGCGGGGGGCTCCTACAATGAGCAGTTCTTC
NA	NA	TRBV5-1	TRBJ1-1	CASSVEGQSTEAFF	TGCGCCAGCAGCGTGGAAGGACAGAGCACTGAAGCTTTCTTT
NA	NA	TRBV5-4	TRBJ1-1	CASSLRRGNTEAFF	TGTGCCAGCAGCTTGCGCCGGGGGAACACTGAAGCTTTCTTT
NA	NA	TRBV5-8	TRBJ1-3	CASSSDWGIGNTIYF	TGTGCCAGCAGCTCGGACTGGGGAATTGGAAACACCATATATTTT
once	TRBD1	TRBV30	TRBJ1-3	CAWSVGQVNGNTIYF	TGTGCCTGGAGTGTGGGACAGGTTAACGGAAACACCATATATTTT
NA	NA	TRBV5-6	TRBJ1-1	CASSSGWPRLGTEAFF	TGTGCCAGCAGCTCGGGATGGCCCAGGTTGGGCACTGAAGCTTTCTTT
NA	TRBD2	TRBV7-2	TRBJ2-5	CASSLEVGGGLQETQYF	TGTGCCAGCAGCTTAGAGGTTGGCGGGGGGCTCCAAGAGACCCAGTACTTC
NA	NA	TRBV2	TRBJ1-4	CASSEQGEEKLFF	TGTGCCAGCAGTGAACAGGGTGAAGAAAAACTGTTTTTT
NA	TRBD1	TRBV6-6	TRBJ1-1	CASSSQGVRTEAFF	TGTGCCAGCAGTTCACAGGGGGTACGTACTGAAGCTTTCTTT
NA	NA	TRBV4-2	TRBJ1-1	CASSQDVQGTEAFF	TGTGCCAGCAGCCAAGATGTCCAGGGCACTGAAGCTTTCTTT
few	TRBD1	TRBV20-1	TRBJ1-6	CSASGQARSPLHF	TGCAGTGCTAGTGGACAGGCCCGGTCACCCCTCCACTTT
NA	NA	TRBV7-9	TRBJ2-1	CASSLARLAGYGNEQFF	TGTGCCAGCAGCTTAGCGCGATTGGCGGGGTACGGCAATGAGCAGTTCTTC
NA	TRBD1	TRBV5-8	TRBJ2-1	CASSMTGNDNEQFF	TGTGCCAGCAGCATGACAGGGAACGACAATGAGCAGTTCTTC
NA	TRBD1	TRBV5-4	TRBJ2-7	CASSLGQGDEQYF	TGTGCCAGCAGCTTGGGACAGGGCGACGAGCAGTACTTC
NA	NA	TRBV6-5	TRBJ2-7	CASSYQRQGGYEQYF	TGTGCCAGCAGTTACCAAAGACAGGGAGGCTACGAGCAGTACTTC
NA	NA	TRBV6-2/TRBV6-3	TRBJ1-2	CASSYTAGALYGYTF	TGTGCCAGCAGTTACACAGCGGGGGCCCTCTATGGCTACACCTTC
NA	NA	TRBV2	TRBJ1-5	CASRRDTNQPQHF	TGTGCCAGCAGACGGGACACTAATCAGCCCCAGCATTTT
NA	NA	TRBV19	TRBJ1-5	CASGGYSNQPQHF	TGTGCCTCGGGAGGGTATAGCAATCAGCCCCAGCATTTT
NA	TRBD2	TRBV7-9	TRBJ2-7	CTSSSKRGGLRYEQYF	TGTACCAGCAGCTCTAAGCGGGGGGGCCTCAGATACGAGCAGTACTTC
NA	TRBD2	TRBV4-2	TRBJ2-1	CASSQAGVAGGPGDNEQFF	TGTGCCAGCAGCCAAGCCGGTGTAGCGGGGGGGCCCGGGGACAATGAGCAGTTCTTC
once	NA	TRBV7-8	TRBJ1-5	CASSLVGVGPVVQPQHF	TGTGCCAGCAGCTTAGTAGGGGTAGGCCCGGTGGTGCAGCCCCAGCATTTT
NA	NA	TRBV7-3	TRBJ1-1	CASSPVGGNTEAFF	TGTGCCAGCAGCCCCGTCGGGGGTAACACTGAAGCTTTCTTT
NA	TRBD1	TRBV5-5	TRBJ1-2	CASSFWDRANYGYTF	TGTGCCAGCAGCTTCTGGGACAGAGCTAACTATGGCTACACCTTC